These T cell receptor beta chains were read from a single sample in a study of control samples from healthy donors and cancer patients. The assay was immunoSEQ multiplex PCR, and TCRdb's table has in-frame clones only and misses some. The sample shows 82,000 or so clones, around 94% of them seen only once. Sequenced sample: blood. Every receptor here comes from a woman between 18 and 29 years old in good health. Each CDR3 is given with its conserved first and last residue. A D gene is named only where the DNA matches it firmly. The listing skips clone size in some rows; elsewhere it reads once, few, many or a size class.

>TRBD1|TRBV6-1|.|TRBJ2-2
CASSASFRGQANTGELFF
TGTGCCAGCAGTGCCTCATTCCGGGGACAGGCGAACACCGGGGAGCTGTTTTTT
>.|TRBV28|.|TRBJ2-7
CASSSQGLGPYEQYF
TGTGCCAGCAGTTCCCAGGGGCTGGGCCCCTACGAGCAGTACTTC
>.|TRBV20-1|.|TRBJ1-3
CSARSGNTIYF
TGCAGTGCTAGGAGTGGAAACACCATATATTTT
>TRBD1|TRBV24-1|.|TRBJ2-3
CATSDPTGKMDTQYF
TGTGCCACCAGTGATCCGACAGGGAAGATGGATACGCAGTATTTT
>.|TRBV5-6|.|TRBJ1-2
CASSPPGDGYTF
TGTGCCAGCAGCCCACCCGGGGATGGCTACACCTTC
>TRBD2|TRBV10-3|.|TRBJ2-5
CASQTSGEPGPQYF
TGTGCCAGTCAGACTAGCGGGGAGCCTGGGCCCCAGTACTTC
>.|TRBV3-1/TRBV3-2|.|TRBJ2-1
CASSQDPNPSAEQFF
TGTGCCAGCAGCCAAGACCCAAACCCCTCAGCCGAGCAGTTCTTC
>.|TRBV9|.|TRBJ2-5
CASSGGWVQGQETQYF
TGTGCCAGCAGCGGGGGGTGGGTGCAGGGCCAAGAGACCCAGTACTTC
>TRBD2|TRBV7-2|once|TRBJ2-3
CASIDIWPGGGDTQYF
TGTGCCAGCATAGATATCTGGCCGGGGGGTGGAGATACGCAGTATTTT
>.|TRBV7-2|.|TRBJ1-4
CASSFRGPAVGEKLFF
TGTGCCAGCAGCTTCCGGGGACCCGCGGTTGGGGAAAAACTGTTTTTT
>.|TRBV28|.|TRBJ1-5
CASTMTSDSNQPQHF
TGTGCCAGCACTATGACCAGTGATAGCAATCAGCCCCAGCATTTT
>.|TRBV27|.|TRBJ1-6
CASSSGPSRSPLHF
TGTGCCAGCAGTTCGGGACCTTCACGATCACCCCTCCACTTT
>.|TRBV7-8|.|TRBJ2-2
CASSPDSGSPGELFF
TGTGCCAGCAGCCCGGATTCAGGGTCTCCCGGGGAGCTGTTTTTT
>.|TRBV29-1|.|TRBJ1-2
CSVEDTGNYGYTF
TGCAGCGTTGAAGACACAGGGAACTATGGCTACACCTTC
>.|TRBV7-8|.|TRBJ1-6
CASTPRMRSPLHF
TGTGCCAGCACCCCTCGGATGCGATCACCCCTCCACTTT
>.|TRBV5-4|.|TRBJ2-7
CASSFPGGLPYEQYF
TGTGCCAGCAGCTTCCCCGGGGGACTTCCTTACGAGCAGTACTTC
>TRBD2|TRBV7-2|.|TRBJ2-3
CASSGTSGRADTQYF
TGTGCCAGCAGTGGGACTAGCGGGAGAGCAGATACGCAGTATTTT
>.|TRBV6-4|once|TRBJ2-1
CASSDPSRGNEQFF
TGTGCCAGCAGTGACCCATCGAGGGGCAATGAGCAGTTCTTC
>TRBD1|TRBV19|.|TRBJ2-1
CASSMYRGVGHEQFF
TGTGCCAGTAGTATGTACAGGGGGGTAGGTCATGAGCAGTTCTTC